Described below is a single TCR beta chain sequence and its context. The antigen is unknown. The data are from a study of T cell responses to AZD1222 COVID-19 vaccine. Study-wide results and limits: Repertoire sampling happened only post peak T cell response. Donors were chiefly white British, with a greater number of females, and clonal diversity was perhaps underestimated.

Method: immunoSEQ multiplex PCR; TCRdb's copy keeps in-frame clones and lacks some. The sample carries 95,000 to 100,000 clones, 88% recorded once. The sequencing used peripheral blood, collected 28 days after the second AZD1222 dose. This clonotype originated in an adult who received the AZD1222 COVID-19 vaccine.

CDR3 loop: CATSEGGLAVTYNEQFF. For the CDR3, the DNA is TGTGCCACCAGTGAAGGAGGACTAGCGGTGACCTACAATGAGCAGTTCTTC. The chain uses TRBV24-1 and TRBJ2-1, with 10 bases that match TRBD2. Germline CDR1 is KGHDR and CDR2 is SFDVKD. V dropped 4 bases and J dropped 2; count of bases not matched to a gene: 7. There are 17 residues in the CDR3.